This is a list of T cell receptor beta chains from one sample in a study of beta chain features in type 1 diabetes. Sequencing was performed with immunoSEQ multiplex PCR; in TCRdb, only in-frame clones are kept and a portion is missing. This sample has under 300,000 clones, with more than 11% found just once. The source material was naive CD4+ T cells from blood. The receptors originated from a man younger than 45 with type 1 diabetes. CDR3s include the opening cysteine and the closing phenylalanine or tryptophan. The D gene is left open where the match is weak. Clone size is given for some rows only: seen once, a few or many times, or a class if the clone is expanded.

TRBJ2-3 - TRBD2 TRBV19 CASSDPAGLAGDRYTQYF TGTGCCAGTTCTGACCCGGCCGGACTAGCGGGGGACCGTTATACGCAGTATTTT
TRBJ2-1 few - TRBV9 CASSADTEAYNEQFF TGTGCCAGCAGCGCGGACACTGAGGCCTACAATGAGCAGTTCTTC
TRBJ2-2 - TRBD1 TRBV10-3 CAISDRENTGELFF TGTGCCATATCGGACAGGGAGAACACCGGGGAGCTGTTTTTT
TRBJ2-7 few - TRBV29-1 CSVELSYEQYF TGCAGCGTTGAACTCTCCTACGAGCAGTACTTC
TRBJ1-2 few - TRBV7-2 CASSPRQVNYGYTF TGTGCCAGCAGCCCAAGACAGGTGAACTATGGCTACACCTTC
TRBJ1-2 few TRBD1 TRBV5-1 CASSLGTGNGYTF TGCGCCAGCAGCTTGGGGACAGGCAACGGCTACACCTTC
TRBJ2-7 few TRBD2 TRBV5-1 CASSFGTSGSGNEQYF TGCGCCAGCAGCTTTGGCACTAGCGGGAGTGGGAACGAGCAGTACTTC
TRBJ2-3 - - TRBV29-1 CSATTRGYTDTQYF TGCAGCGCTACGACTAGGGGATACACAGATACGCAGTATTTT
TRBJ2-7 - - TRBV18 CASSPAGVYEQYF TGTGCCAGCTCACCCGCAGGGGTCTACGAGCAGTACTTC
TRBJ2-1 - TRBD1 TRBV4-2 CASSQGDRGRNEQFF TGTGCCAGCAGCCAAGGGGACAGGGGGCGGAATGAGCAGTTCTTC
TRBJ1-1 - - TRBV5-1 CASSLVRGQPNTEAFF TGCGCCAGCAGCTTGGTTAGGGGCCAGCCGAACACTGAAGCTTTCTTT
TRBJ1-4 few - TRBV2 CASHSPNEKLFF TGTGCCAGTCACTCTCCTAATGAAAAACTGTTTTTT
TRBJ1-4 few - TRBV28 CASSFGGANEKLFF TGTGCCAGCAGTTTCGGGGGGGCTAATGAAAAACTGTTTTTT
TRBJ2-7 - TRBD1 TRBV18 CASSPGTGPSYEQYF TGTGCCAGCTCACCGGGGACAGGACCCTCCTACGAGCAGTACTTC
TRBJ1-2 few TRBD1 TRBV29-1 CSVRTGDGYTF TGCAGCGTCAGGACAGGGGATGGCTACACCTTC
TRBJ1-1 few - TRBV2 CASSGGPREAFF TGTGCCAGCAGTGGGGGGCCCAGGGAAGCTTTCTTT